The 19 T cell receptor beta chains in this list originate from one sample, sequenced in a study of blood T cell repertoires in COVID-19. TCRdb's table, derived via immunoSEQ multiplex PCR, lists solely in-frame clones and lacks some. The table shows 140,000 to 150,000 clones, with approximately 80% occurring only once. Input material: peripheral blood. The receptors were gathered from a human donor in a cohort sampled during active COVID-19.

This clone occurred a few times. The chain links TRBV28 to TRBJ1-5; 10 positions agree with TRBD1. Germline V gene sequence: CDR1 MDHEN, CDR2 SYDVKM. This CDR3 region has 15 residues. V lost 6 bases, J lost 6 bases, and 8 bases stayed unmatched. As DNA, the CDR3 is TGTGCCAGCAGCCCAGCGACAGGGGGCGGTCAGCCCCAGCATTTT. Its translation: CASSPATGGGQPQHF.

The chain employs TRBV12-5 and TRBJ1-6; 8 bases fit TRBD1. The germline CDR1 and CDR2 sequences are LGHNT and FRNRAP. This CDR3 has 15 residues. Germline trimming cut 6 bases from V and 0 bases from J; bases unmatched to any gene: 1. CDR3: CASGQGDSYNSPLHF. In nucleotides, the CDR3 is TGTGCTAGTGGACAGGGGGACTCCTATAATTCACCCCTCCACTTT.

The J gene is TRBJ1-2, the V gene TRBV10-3, with 7 bases matching TRBD1. The CDR3 runs to 13 residues. Germline V lookup: CDR1 ENHRY, CDR2 SYGVKD. Losses at the gene ends were 6 bases for V and 1 base for J; bases not matched to a gene: 2. The CDR3 loop is CAIRAGGNYGYTF. CDR3 in DNA: TGTGCCATCAGAGCAGGGGGTAACTATGGCTACACCTTC.

The rearrangement uses TRBV5-1 and TRBJ1-3; unclear D gene. The CDR3 spans 14 residues. CDR1 is SGHRS, CDR2 YFSETQ, per germline. V shed 6 bases and J shed 3 bases, with 13 bases lying between them. The CDR3: CASTAPEDGNTIYF. The CDR3 DNA sequence: TGCGCCAGCACGGCCCCCGAGGATGGAAACACCATATATTTT.

The J gene is TRBJ2-3, the V gene TRBV2, with 12 bases identical to TRBD2. In germline, CDR1 is SNHLY, CDR2 FYNNEI. The length of the CDR3 is 16 residues. V shed 9 bases and J 3 bases; nucleotides not matched to a gene: 10. The CDR3: CASAAPSGGGTDTQYF. The CDR3 region has the DNA TGTGCCAGTGCGGCCCCTAGCGGGGGGGGTACAGATACGCAGTATTTT.

The chain has TRBV3-1 (or the pseudogene TRBV3-2) and TRBJ2-5; 8 nucleotides match TRBD2. The length of the CDR3 is 17 residues. V was pared by 4 bases and J by 2 bases, with 12 bases of the junction left unmatched. Germline V gene sequence: CDR1 LGHDT, CDR2 YNNKEL (reference sequence). DNA for the CDR3: TGTGCCAGCAGCCGACGGCGGGGGGCCCTGGAGCAAGAGACCCAGTACTTC. This codes for CASSRRRGALEQETQYF.

The table lists this clone with a few counts. J is TRBJ2-1 and V is TRBV10-3; 10 bases line up with TRBD2. Losses at the gene ends were 10 bases for V and 5 bases for J; bases not matched to a gene: 5. Germline CDR1 ENHRY, CDR2 SYGVKD. The CDR3 extends over 13 amino acids. The CDR3 region has the DNA TGTGCCACCCTAGCGGGGGCCCACAATGAGCAGTTCTTC. This sequence encodes CATLAGAHNEQFF.

This clone has at least ten counts. The chain joins TRBV3-1 (or the pseudogene TRBV3-2) to TRBJ1-1; TRBD1 is a possible D gene (5 bases). The CDR3 length is 12 residues. V lost 1 base and J lost 9, with 9 bases in between. The germline CDR1 and CDR2 sequences are LGHDT and YNNKEL (reference sequence). The CDR3 region has the DNA TGTGCCAGCAGCCAAGTGTTGGACAAAGCTTTCTTT. It is translated as CASSQVLDKAFF.

The chain employs TRBV7-8 and TRBJ1-2; 7 nucleotides agree with TRBD1. V trimming: 10 bases; J trimming: 7 bases; junction bases outside the gene matches: 12. Germline lookup yields CDR1 SGHVS and CDR2 FQNEAQ. This CDR3 is 13 amino acids long. DNA of the CDR3: TGTGCCACGGGTCCGACAGGGCCTCTTGGCTACACCTTC. This sequence encodes CATGPTGPLGYTF.

CDR3 loop: CASSLMDRGGEQYF. The CDR3 DNA is TGCGCCAGCAGCTTGATGGACAGGGGCGGGGAGCAGTACTTC. The rearrangement links TRBV5-1 to TRBJ2-7, with 9 bases fitting TRBD1. This CDR3 contains 14 residues. V shed 1 base, J shed 7 bases, and the junction held 6 bases outside the gene matches. Germline V gene lookup returns CDR1 SGHRS and CDR2 YFSETQ.

This chain uses TRBV12-2 with TRBJ1-1. TRBV12-2 is assigned pseudogene status. CDR3 length: 16 amino acids. The CDR3 spells CASRLAGGRDFTEAFF. The CDR3 nucleotides are TGTGCAAGTCGCTTAGCGGGGGGGAGGGATTTCACTGAAGCTTTCTTT.

The chain is built from TRBV29-1 and TRBJ1-2, with no clear D. The V and J ends lost 4 bases and 8 bases respectively, with 8 bases between them. Germline loops: CDR1 SQVTM, CDR2 ANQGSEA. The CDR3 length is 10 residues. Here the CDR3 DNA reads TGCAGCGTTGGAACGGAGGGCTACACCTTC. This encodes CSVGTEGYTF.

This chain joins TRBV27 and TRBJ2-2; 14 positions agree with TRBD2. The V segment lost 4 bases and the J segment 2 bases; nucleotides outside the gene matches: 3. CDR3 length: 17 residues. Germline CDR1 reads MNHEY; CDR2 reads SMNVEV (reference sequence). This chain's CDR3 is CASSSGLAGGNTGELFF. CDR3 in DNA: TGTGCCAGCAGTTCCGGACTAGCGGGGGGTAACACCGGGGAGCTGTTTTTT.

The chain employs TRBV29-1 and TRBJ2-3; 7 bases align to TRBD2. V dropped 4 bases and J dropped 4; count of bases not matched to a gene: 11. CDR3 length equals 15 residues. Germline CDR1 is SQVTM and CDR2 is ANQGSEA. CDR3 region: CSVGGLSSGPDTQYF. The CDR3 nucleotides are TGCAGCGTTGGGGGACTAAGCTCCGGCCCAGATACGCAGTATTTT.

V is TRBV7-9 and J is TRBJ2-7; unclear D gene. V was pared by 0 bases and J by 2 bases, with 8 bases between. The CDR3 has 14 residues. The germline V gene has CDR1 SEHNR and CDR2 FQNEAQ (reference sequence). The CDR3 is CASSLALAAYEQYF. CDR3 sequence (DNA): TGTGCCAGCAGCTTAGCGTTAGCAGCCTACGAGCAGTACTTC.

The gene calls are TRBV4-3 and TRBJ1-6; D call uncertain. The CDR3 length is 14 residues. Trimming cost V 1 base and J 6 bases, with 7 bases left between them. Looked up from germline, CDR1 is LGHNA and CDR2 is YSLEER. The CDR3 DNA reads TGCGCCAGCAGCCAAGGACGGAGTAATTCACCCCTCCACTTT. It codes for CASSQGRSNSPLHF.

The genes are TRBV15 and TRBJ2-1; TRBD1 aligns across 10 bases. Germline CDR1 reads LNHNV; CDR2 reads YYDKDF (reference sequence). Trimming cost V 1 base and J 6 bases; bases outside gene matches: 9. The CDR3 sequence is 17 residues long. DNA for the CDR3: TGTGCCACCAGCAGAGCCTACCCGGGACAGGGGTTCAATGAGCAGTTCTTC. Amino acid sequence: CATSRAYPGQGFNEQFF.

The chain links TRBV10-3 to TRBJ1-3; maybe TRBD1 (5 bases). This CDR3 has 16 amino acids. V lost 2 bases and J lost 0, with 11 bases in between. Germline V gives CDR1 ENHRY, CDR2 SYGVKD. CDR3 region: CAISEGGGSSGNTIYF. CDR3 coding DNA: TGTGCCATCAGTGAGGGGGGGGGAAGCTCTGGAAACACCATATATTTT.

The gene calls are TRBV7-3 and TRBJ1-2; tentative D call: TRBD1 (5 bases). The CDR3 has 13 amino acids. V was cut by 5 bases and J by 6 bases, with 13 bases left in between. The germline V gene encodes CDR1 SGHTA and CDR2 FQGTGA. The CDR3 spells CASSKDQGHGYTF. The CDR3, as DNA: TGTGCCAGCAGCAAAGACCAGGGCCATGGCTACACCTTC.